Described below is a single T cell receptor beta chain sequence and its context. Its antigen is as yet unknown. Germline assignment: CDR1 MNHEY and CDR2 SMNVEV (reference sequence). The V end lost 3 bases, the J end lost 1 base, and 0 bases lay between the germline ends. This CDR3 spans 11 amino acids. This record belongs to a study of OX40 agonist ivuxolimab in advanced cancers. Overall study context: Administration of intravenous ivuxolimab to patients occurred every 2 weeks at 0.01 to 10 mg/kg. Whole-study findings and limits: The average count of expanded clones was higher among CD8+ T cells than among CD4+. The study found among the lowest clonal expansion in partial responders at 0.1-3.0 mg/kg.

Sequencing was performed with immunoSEQ multiplex PCR; in TCRdb, only in-frame clones are kept and a portion is missing. This sample carries 70,000 to 95,000 clones, roughly 91% of them seen once, and the ten largest clones take 6.2%. This rearrangement joins TRBV27 to TRBJ2-5; D unresolved. The starting material was CD4+ or CD8+ T cells sorted from blood, obtained in a trial of the OX40 agonist ivuxolimab. This receptor was taken from an adult with an advanced solid tumor such as melanoma, head and neck, liver or kidney cancer. This chain's CDR3 is CASSFQETQYF. CDR3 DNA sequence: TGTGCCAGCAGTTTCCAAGAGACCCAGTACTTC.